The subject of this entry is one T cell receptor beta chain. Its antigen target is currently unknown. Per-base quality was not reported, and no clone a single base away is much larger than it. For this chain, trimming is 6 bases at the V end and 7 bases at the J end, and the number of junction bases without a gene match is 6. The germline V gene yields MNHNS for CDR1 and SASEGT for CDR2. CDR3 length: 13 amino acids, cysteine to phenylalanine. Left in the record is the CDR3 DNA by itself, 39 bases read in frame from the first base. This sample was included in a study of cytomegalovirus exposure and HLA in healthy donors (dated by TCRdb to the late 2010s). Background on the whole study: An earlier analysis of approximately 640 of the donors reported about 250 Gb of sequence data and approximately 110 million unique TCR beta sequences from around 200 million T cells. Approximately 330 gigabases of sequencing data and about 92 million unique TCR sequences made up an early release that covered over 550 HLA-typed donors. Of the roughly 400 genotyped donors, about 80% fell in the genetic ancestry cluster associated with self-reported Caucasian donors. The study aimed to test whether cataloging public T cell receptors could reveal signatures of past pathogen exposure. The T cell repertoires of 666 subjects were profiled by immunosequencing and related to cytomegalovirus serostatus. Besides the first cohort of about 730 subjects, a separate validation cohort made up of some 110 different subjects was used. High-throughput TCR immunosequencing, statistical association of individual TCRs with disease status, and machine learning were combined to predict cytomegalovirus infection status. To study patterns of TCR occurrence, a later analysis re-analyzed previously published TCR beta repertoires from just over 650 donors and added high-resolution HLA genotyping. Rather than drawing on any new phenotypic data, the later analysis identified candidate immune exposures from TCR beta sequences and the way those sequences occurred across donors. In an earlier analysis of 550 to 700 of the donors, high-throughput TCR beta sequencing was used to judge whether each TCR beta V gene segment behaved as functional or pseudogenic. Alongside the repertoire data, information on donor age, sex, ethnicity and CMV serostatus was compiled. In a later genetic analysis, genome-wide SNP genotypes for about 65% of the roughly 670 donors were used, and that subset was treated as a discovery cohort. Every repertoire in the discovery cohort had been generated on one and the same sequencing platform. Class I and class II HLA loci were covered by the typing at four-digit resolution. The number of typed donors differed by locus: about 629-630 for A, B, C, DRB1 and DQB1; 522 for DQA1; 606 for DPA1; and roughly 490 for DPB1. About five DR-DQ haplotypes were treated as single units for association and clustering because of strong linkage in the cohort. Among about 390 genotyped donors of the cohort, an average of 235,054 unique TCR beta nucleotide sequences were sequenced per donor, roughly 20% of them non-productive. What the study reported, not specific to this receptor: The cohort was sequenced for TCR beta chains only, and without alpha or paired-chain data the features that could be detected were limited. Strong co-occurrence of HLA alleles, especially DR and DQ, made assigning TCR associations to individual alleles difficult. Broadly in line with IMGT annotations, most TCR beta V segments showed up in productive rearrangements about 87% or about 30% of the time in an earlier analysis of 587 of the donors. Because the 87-base-pair reads could not distinguish some IMGT-functional V segments, including TRBV6-2 and TRBV6-3, those segments were excluded. Most TCR sequences were seen in very few donors, while some public TCRs were found in many individuals. The study gave a list of under 200 TCR beta chains associated with cytomegalovirus. Because some donors lacked HLA typing at each locus, the association tests relied only on the typed subset. The authors suggested that the approach could potentially be generalized to other disease states and immunological phenotypes. In a later analysis, several top co-occurrence clusters were reported to appear linked to parvovirus B19, influenza, CMV and Epstein-Barr virus. A cluster of highly shared sequence variants was judged likely to represent a technical artifact of the sequencing pipeline. In a later analysis, HLA-associated TCR beta chains showed more clonal expansion and lower generation probabilities than non-associated chains that were equally common. A further reported finding was that TCR beta sequences accurately predicted the HLA-A and HLA-B alleles for most subjects in the first cohort. A few of the identified cytomegalovirus-associated TCR beta chains were confirmed in vitro to be specific for cytomegalovirus antigens. Most CMV-associated TCR beta chains appeared to be HLA-restricted in a later analysis, and the HLA associations seemed to be driven largely by CMV exposure. An association between a missense DCLRE1C variant and V-gene and J-gene trimming of TCR beta chains was found in a later genetic analysis and replicated in an independent cohort. Seventeen rarely observed V segments, including chromosome 9 orphons, were excluded from the earlier analysis of about 600 of the donors because counts were too low. For the cohort, immune exposure information was limited to CMV serostatus. The presence/absence analyses assumed that sequencing depth was roughly uniform across donors, and that assumption may not be true. In a later genetic analysis, fewer N-insertions in productive TCRs were reported among donors in an Asian-associated ancestry cluster than the roughly 700-donor mean. Cytomegalovirus status was reported to be diagnosed by the classifier with high specificity and sensitivity in both the original and validation cohorts. According to a later analysis, TCR association rates differed among HLA loci, with DRB1 alleles showing the most associated TCRs and HLA-C alleles showing the fewest. At a false discovery rate of 0.05, a later analysis linked about 16,000 TCR beta sequences to specific HLA alleles. Linkage disequilibrium might explain the correlated functional status among segregating V segments, but an unknown experimental factor could not be ruled out.

To prepare the library, the immunoSEQ multiplex PCR assay was applied. A mixture of 60 forward primers for TCR Vbeta segments and 13 reverse primers for TCR Jbeta segments was used in the multiplex PCR. A multiplex PCR assay on genomic DNA amplified the CDR3 region of rearranged TCR beta genes. The amplified TCR beta libraries were sequenced on the Illumina HiSeq System as 87-base-pair reads. The authors' pipeline ran thus. Across the 600 to 700 repertoires, a later analysis counted approximately 75 million unique TCR beta chains, 9.5 million to 12 million of which were shared by at least two donors. Raw reads were error-corrected and collapsed into unique sequences with a nearest-neighbor algorithm that merged closely related sequences to remove PCR and sequencing errors. Alignment of CDR3 sequences to IMGT reference sequences was used to assign V, D and J gene segments. For a sequence to be retained, a match of at least six nucleotides was required to both a V gene segment and a J gene segment. Rearrangements were classified as productive when the CDR3 lacked stop codons and remained in frame with V and J, and all other rearrangements were classified as non-productive. Following IMGT convention, CDR3 was defined as the stretch from the second conserved V-encoded cysteine up to the conserved J-encoded phenylalanine. Sequences without an unambiguous match to a single V gene segment were excluded from the earlier analysis of about 600 of the donors. In an earlier analysis of approximately 560 of the donors, a V segment was called functional when productive rearrangements were above 56.7%, and segregating when the standard deviation between donors exceeded 5%. A statistical classification framework was built for diagnosing cytomegalovirus status from the catalog of TCR beta chain sequences. A later analysis assigned V and J genes by comparing TCR nucleotide sequences with IMGT/GENE-DB human TR gene sequences. The TCRdist pipeline was used in a later analysis to assign CDR3 sequences and most-parsimonious VDJ recombination scenarios. In a later analysis, each TCR beta chain was defined by its CDR3 amino acid sequence together with its V-gene family, and reads without a unique V-gene family were excluded. To address suspected cross-contamination and a sequencing artifact, a later analysis removed approximately 600 highly shared, low-generation-probability nucleotide sequences. For each public chain, a later analysis derived a clonal expansion index from normalized ranks of inferred template counts within each repertoire. In a later analysis, generation probabilities were computed with a VDJ recombination model fitted to out-of-frame rearrangements, and the resulting probabilities were checked against IGoR. In a later analysis, TCR-TCR, TCR-HLA and TCR-CMV co-occurrence was scored with hypergeometric tests, and a repertoire-size bias correction was applied to TCR pairs. False discovery rates were estimated in a later analysis by permuting HLA or CMV assignments 20 times. In a later analysis, co-occurring TCRs were grouped using DBSCAN, and TCRdist sequence similarity was added for clustering within HLA-allele-positive subsets. Repertoires with fewer than 30,000 or more than 120,000 public chains, plus five repertoires with anomalous nucleotide sharing, were excluded from co-occurrence clustering. The table was pulled from immuneACCESS by TCRdb, which kept in-frame rearrangements only. Such tables lose some clones; where checked, under half of the loss comes from unresolved V genes, and the rest has no known cause. V, J and clone size are those of that table, while D and trimming were read from the DNA. The sample includes about 200,000 clones, with about 70% observed a single time. About 1.7% of the sample goes to the ten largest clones.

The cohort consisted of 600 to 700 healthy bone marrow donors. At the time of sampling, every cohort member was nominally healthy, though immune exposures that went unrecorded were likely present. The donor was CMV seronegative and was included in the group of 352 seronegative cohort members. Every donor gave a peripheral blood sample, and the peripheral blood mononuclear cells from that sample were used for TCR beta sequencing. Genomic DNA was extracted from the blood cell samples with the Qiagen DNeasy Blood Extraction Kit. The clonotype was recovered from a woman aged 25 to 39 in good health and CMV-seronegative. The rearrangement joined TRBV6-1 to TRBJ2-4, and 7 bases in between align with TRBD1. Sequenced sample: PBMCs. The DNA is as follows: TGTGCCAGCAGGGGCCCAGGGGGTAACATTCAGTACTTC. Its translation is CASRGPGGNIQYF.